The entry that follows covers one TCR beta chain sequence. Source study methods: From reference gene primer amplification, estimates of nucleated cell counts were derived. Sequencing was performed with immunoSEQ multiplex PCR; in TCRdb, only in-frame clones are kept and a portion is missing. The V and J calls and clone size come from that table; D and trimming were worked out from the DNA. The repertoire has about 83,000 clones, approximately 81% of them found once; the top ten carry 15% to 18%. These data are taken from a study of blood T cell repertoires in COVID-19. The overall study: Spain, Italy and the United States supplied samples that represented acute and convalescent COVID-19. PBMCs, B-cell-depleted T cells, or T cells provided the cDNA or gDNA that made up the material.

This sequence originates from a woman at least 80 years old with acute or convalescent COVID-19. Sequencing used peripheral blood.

CDR3 sequence: CASGLGSGTGAGELFF. CDR3 bases: TGTGCTAGTGGTTTGGGTAGCGGGACAGGGGCCGGGGAGCTGTTTTTT. The V gene is TRBV12-5, the J gene TRBJ2-2, with 10 bases aligning to TRBD1. Trimming cost V 1 base and J 6 bases; bases outside gene matches: 5. Germline loops: CDR1 LGHNT, CDR2 FRNRAP. The CDR3 sequence is 16 residues long.